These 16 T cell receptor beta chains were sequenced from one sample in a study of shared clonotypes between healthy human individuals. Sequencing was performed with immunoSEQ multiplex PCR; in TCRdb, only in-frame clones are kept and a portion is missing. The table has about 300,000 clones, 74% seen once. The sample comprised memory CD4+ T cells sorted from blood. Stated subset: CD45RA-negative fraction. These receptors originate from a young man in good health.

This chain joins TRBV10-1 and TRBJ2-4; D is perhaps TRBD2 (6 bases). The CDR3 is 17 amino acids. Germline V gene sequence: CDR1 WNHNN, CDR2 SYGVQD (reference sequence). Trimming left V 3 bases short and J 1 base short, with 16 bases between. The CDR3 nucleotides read TGCGCCAGCAGTGAAGGAGTCGGGACTGGCGCCAAAAACATTCAGTACTTC. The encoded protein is CASSEGVGTGAKNIQYF.

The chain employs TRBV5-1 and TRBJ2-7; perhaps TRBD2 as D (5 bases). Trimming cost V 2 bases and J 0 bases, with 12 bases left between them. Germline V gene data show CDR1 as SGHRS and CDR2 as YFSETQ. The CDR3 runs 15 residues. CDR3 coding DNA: TGCGCCAGCAGCTTAATGGACTCAAGCTCCTACGAGCAGTACTTC. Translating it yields CASSLMDSSSYEQYF.

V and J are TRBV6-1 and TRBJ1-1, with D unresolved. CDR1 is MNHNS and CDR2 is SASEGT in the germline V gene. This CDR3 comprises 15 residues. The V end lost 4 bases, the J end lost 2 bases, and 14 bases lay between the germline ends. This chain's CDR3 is CASSGRHSGNTEAFF. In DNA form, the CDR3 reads TGTGCCAGCAGTGGCCGACACTCGGGAAACACTGAAGCTTTCTTT.

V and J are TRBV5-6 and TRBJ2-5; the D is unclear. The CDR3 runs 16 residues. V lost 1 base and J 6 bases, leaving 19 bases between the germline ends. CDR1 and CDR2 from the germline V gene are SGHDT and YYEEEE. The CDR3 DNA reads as TGTGCCAGCAGCTTGTTCGGCTCAAGTAAACCGAAGACCCAGTACTTC. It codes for CASSLFGSSKPKTQYF. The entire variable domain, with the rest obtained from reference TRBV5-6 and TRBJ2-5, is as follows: DAGVTQSPTHLIKTRGQQVTLRCSPKSGHDTVSWYQQALGQGPQFIFQYYEEEERQRGNFPDRFSGHQFPNYSSELNVNALLLGDSALYLCASSLFGSSKPKTQYFGPGTRLLVL.

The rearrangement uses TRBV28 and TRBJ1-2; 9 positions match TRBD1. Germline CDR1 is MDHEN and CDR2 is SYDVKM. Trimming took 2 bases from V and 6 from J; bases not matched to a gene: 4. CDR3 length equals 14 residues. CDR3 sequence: CASSLRTGVHGYTF. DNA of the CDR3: TGTGCCAGCAGTTTACGGACAGGGGTCCATGGCTACACCTTC.

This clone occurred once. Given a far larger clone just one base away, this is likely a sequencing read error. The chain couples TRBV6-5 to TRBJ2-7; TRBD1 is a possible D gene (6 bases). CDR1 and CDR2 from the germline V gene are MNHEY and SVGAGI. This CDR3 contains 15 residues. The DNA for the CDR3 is TGTGTCAGCAGTTACTCTCCACAGGGCGGCTACGAGCAGTACTTC. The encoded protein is CVSSYSPQGGYEQYF.

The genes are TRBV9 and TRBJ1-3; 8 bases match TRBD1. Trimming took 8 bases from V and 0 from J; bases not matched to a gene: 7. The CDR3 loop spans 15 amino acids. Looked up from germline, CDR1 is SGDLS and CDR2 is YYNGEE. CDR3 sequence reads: CASNRGDHSGNTIYF. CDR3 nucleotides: TGTGCCAGTAACAGGGGGGATCACTCTGGAAACACCATATATTTT.

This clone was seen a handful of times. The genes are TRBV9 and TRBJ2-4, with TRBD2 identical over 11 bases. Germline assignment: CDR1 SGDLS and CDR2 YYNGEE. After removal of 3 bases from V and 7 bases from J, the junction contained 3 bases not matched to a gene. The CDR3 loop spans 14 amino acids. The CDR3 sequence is CASSATSGSNIQYF. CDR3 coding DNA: TGTGCCAGCAGCGCAACTAGCGGGAGTAACATTCAGTACTTC.

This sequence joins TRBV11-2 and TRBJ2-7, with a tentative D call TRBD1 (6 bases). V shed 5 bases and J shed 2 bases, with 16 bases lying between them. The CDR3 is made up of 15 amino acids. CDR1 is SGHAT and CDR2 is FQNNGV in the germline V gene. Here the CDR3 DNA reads TGTGCCAGCAGCCGCGCGTGGGGGCCCGCCTACGAGCAGTACTTC. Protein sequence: CASSRAWGPAYEQYF.

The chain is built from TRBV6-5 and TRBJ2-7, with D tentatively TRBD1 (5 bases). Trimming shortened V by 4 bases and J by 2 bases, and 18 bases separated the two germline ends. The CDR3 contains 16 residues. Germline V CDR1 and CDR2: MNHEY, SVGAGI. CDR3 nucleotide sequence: TGTGCCAGCAGTTCCCGGCCTGGGCAGGGCGCCTACGAGCAGTACTTC. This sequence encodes CASSSRPGQGAYEQYF.

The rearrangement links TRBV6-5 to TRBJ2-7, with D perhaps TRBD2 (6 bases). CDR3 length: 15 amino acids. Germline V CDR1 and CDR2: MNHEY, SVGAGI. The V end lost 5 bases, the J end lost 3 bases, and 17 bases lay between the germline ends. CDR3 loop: CASSLGRGAGYEQYF. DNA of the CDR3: TGTGCCAGCAGTCTGGGGCGCGGGGCGGGCTACGAGCAGTACTTC.

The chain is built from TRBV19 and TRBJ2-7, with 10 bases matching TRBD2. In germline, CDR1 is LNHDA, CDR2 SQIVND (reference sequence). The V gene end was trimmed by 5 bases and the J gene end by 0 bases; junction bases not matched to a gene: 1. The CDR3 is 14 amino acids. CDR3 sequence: CASSPSGGSYEQYF. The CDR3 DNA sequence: TGTGCCAGTAGTCCTAGCGGGGGCTCCTACGAGCAGTACTTC.

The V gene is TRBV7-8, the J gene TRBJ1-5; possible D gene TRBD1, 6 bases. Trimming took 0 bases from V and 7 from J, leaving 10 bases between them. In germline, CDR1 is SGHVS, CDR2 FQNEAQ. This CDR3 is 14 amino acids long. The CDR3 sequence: CASSLAWGAQPQHF. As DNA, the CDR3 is TGTGCCAGCAGCTTAGCTTGGGGGGCACAGCCCCAGCATTTT.

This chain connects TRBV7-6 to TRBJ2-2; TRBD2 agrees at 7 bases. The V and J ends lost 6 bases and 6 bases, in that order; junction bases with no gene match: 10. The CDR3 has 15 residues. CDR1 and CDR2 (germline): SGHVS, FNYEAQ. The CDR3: CASRGGTLAAGELFF. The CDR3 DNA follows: TGTGCCAGCAGGGGGGGGACTCTCGCGGCCGGGGAGCTGTTTTTT.

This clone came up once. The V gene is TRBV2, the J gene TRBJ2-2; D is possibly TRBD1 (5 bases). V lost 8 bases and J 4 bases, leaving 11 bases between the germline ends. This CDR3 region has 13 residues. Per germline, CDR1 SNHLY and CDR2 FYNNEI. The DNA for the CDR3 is TGTGCCAGCTCCAGGGTAATCACCGGGGAGCTGTTTTTT. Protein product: CASSRVITGELFF.

Here the CDR3 reads CASSIRGLGWANTGELFF. CDR3 DNA sequence: TGTGCCAGTAGTATCCGAGGACTAGGATGGGCAAACACCGGGGAGCTGTTTTTT. The chain joins TRBV19 to TRBJ2-2, with TRBD2 matching 7 bases. The CDR3 is 18 amino acids. V lost 3 bases to trimming and J lost 2 bases; unmatched junction nucleotides: 12. Per the germline V gene, CDR1 is LNHDA and CDR2 is SQIVND (reference sequence).